The rows below give T cell receptor beta chains drawn from one sample of a study of metastatic and nonmetastatic thyroid tumors. With MiXCR, TCRdb reprocessed the PCR reads. The sample consists of under 95,000 clones, 7.5% to 9% of them appearing once. The sample consisted of blood. The source is a female donor with papillary thyroid cancer or a benign thyroid nodule (not recorded which). Some clones in this sample may be carry-over from other donors' samples. Both conserved end residues are part of each CDR3. The D gene is left open where the match is weak. Expanded clones are given a class, and other clones once, few, many or no size at all.

TRBV7-6,TRBJ1-5,TRBD1,.,TGTGCCAGCAGCTTACAGGGGGGGAGCAATCAGCCCCAGCATTTT,CASSLQGGSNQPQHF
TRBV30,TRBJ1-6,.,many,TGTGCCTGGAAGGTCTTTAGAGGGATTAATTCACCCCTCCACTTT,CAWKVFRGINSPLHF
TRBV7-3,TRBJ2-5,TRBD1,few,TGTGCCAGCAGCCAAAGGACAGGGATTGAGACCCAGTACTTC,CASSQRTGIETQYF
TRBV5-1,TRBJ2-2,.,.,TGCGCCAGCAGCTTCATGGACAGGAACACCGGGGAGCTGTTTTTT,CASSFMDRNTGELFF
TRBV4-1,TRBJ1-1,TRBD1,many,TGCGCCAGCACCCCGACGGACAGGAACCGTGAAGCTTTCTTT,CASTPTDRNREAFF
TRBV5-1,TRBJ1-2,.,many,TGCGCCAGCAGCTTGTCCTCCCAGGGAATACTCGGGGGCTATGGCTACACCTTC,CASSLSSQGILGGYGYTF
TRBV6-1,TRBJ1-2,.,many,TGTGCCAGCAAAATCGGCAACTATGGCTACACCTTC,CASKIGNYGYTF
TRBV20-1,TRBJ2-1,TRBD2,.,TGCAGTGCTAGCTGGTGGCGGGGGGGCCGGAATGAGCAGTTCTTC,CSASWWRGGRNEQFF
TRBV6-6,TRBJ2-7,TRBD1,.,TGTGCCAGCAGTTACCAGTGGGACAGCTCCTACGAGCAGTACTTC,CASSYQWDSSYEQYF
TRBV6-1,TRBJ1-1,.,many,TGTGCCAGCAGTGAAATCAGGGAAGCTTTCTTT,CASSEIREAFF
TRBV2,TRBJ2-1,TRBD2,many,TGTGCCAGCAGTTTTAGCGGGGGGTACAATGAGCAGTTCTTC,CASSFSGGYNEQFF
TRBV6-1,TRBJ2-1,TRBD2,.,TGCGCCAGCAGTGCCATCTCTAGCGGGAGCTCCTACAATGAGCAGTTCTTC,CASSAISSGSSYNEQFF
TRBV2,TRBJ1-2,TRBD1,many,TGTGCCAGCAGGGGGACAGGGCGCTATGGCTACACCTTC,CASRGTGRYGYTF
TRBV19,TRBJ1-1,.,many,TGTGCCAGTAGTATAGATCACCGGGGGGGAAACACTGAAGCTTTCTTT,CASSIDHRGGNTEAFF
TRBV29-1,TRBJ1-2,.,few,TGCAGCGTTGAGAACACGGCTAACTATGGCTACACCTTC,CSVENTANYGYTF
TRBV25-1,TRBJ1-1,.,.,TGTGCCATCCCCGTGGGCAACATGAACACTGAAGCTTTCTTT,CAIPVGNMNTEAFF